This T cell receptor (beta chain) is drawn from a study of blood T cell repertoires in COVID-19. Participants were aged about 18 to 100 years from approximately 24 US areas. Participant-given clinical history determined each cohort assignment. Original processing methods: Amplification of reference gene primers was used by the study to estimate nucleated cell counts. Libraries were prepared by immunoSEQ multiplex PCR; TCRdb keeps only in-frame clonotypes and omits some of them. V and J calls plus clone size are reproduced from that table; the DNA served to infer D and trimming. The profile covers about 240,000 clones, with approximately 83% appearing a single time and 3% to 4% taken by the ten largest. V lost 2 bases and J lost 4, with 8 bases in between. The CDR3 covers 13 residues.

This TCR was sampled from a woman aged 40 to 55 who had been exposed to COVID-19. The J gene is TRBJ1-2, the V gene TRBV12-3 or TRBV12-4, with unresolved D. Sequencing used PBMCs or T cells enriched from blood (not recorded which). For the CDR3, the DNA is TGTGCCAGCAGTTTACTAGGTTTCTATGGCTACACCTTC. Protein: CASSLLGFYGYTF.